These 22 T cell receptor beta chains were sequenced from one sample in a study of blood T cell repertoires in COVID-19. Clones were read by immunoSEQ multiplex PCR, and TCRdb kept only the in-frame ones, dropping some. The table lists 150,000 to 190,000 clones, about 85% of them singletons. Material for sequencing was peripheral blood. The receptor source for this set is a woman aged 60-70 years with COVID-19, enrolled during active disease.

In DNA, the CDR3 is TGTGCCAGCAGTGACGTAAATAGCAATCAGCCCCAGCATTTT. Its translation is CASSDVNSNQPQHF. This chain links TRBV25-1 with TRBJ1-5; D remains ambiguous. CDR3 length: 14 amino acids. V was shortened by 3 bases and J by 0 bases, with 6 bases between the two germline ends. Germline V gene lookup returns CDR1 MGHDK and CDR2 SYGVNS.

This chain links TRBV7-3 with TRBJ1-1, with a tentative D call TRBD1 (6 bases). The V gene lost 2 bases and the J gene lost 4 bases, with 11 bases spanning the gap. This CDR3 contains 14 residues. The germline gives CDR1 SGHTA, CDR2 FQGTGA. This CDR3 reads CASSLYDRTTEAFF. The CDR3, as DNA: TGTGCCAGCAGCTTATATGACAGGACCACTGAAGCTTTCTTT.

V usage is TRBV2 and J usage is TRBJ1-1, with TRBD1 identical over 8 bases. The CDR3 spans 14 residues. V lost 5 bases, J lost 1 base, and 3 bases stayed unmatched. Germline V gene sequence: CDR1 SNHLY, CDR2 FYNNEI. DNA of the CDR3: TGTGCCAGCAGTTCCGACAGGGGGAACACTGAAGCTTTCTTT. This encodes CASSSDRGNTEAFF.

The genes are TRBV4-1 and TRBJ1-5; the D is unclear. Trimming shortened V by 1 base and J by 4 bases, and 8 bases separated the two germline ends. Germline CDR1 and CDR2: MGHRA and YSYEKL. The CDR3 totals 14 residues. CDR3 sequence: CASSQVSGNQPQHF. The CDR3 bases are TGCGCCAGCAGCCAAGTTTCAGGTAATCAGCCCCAGCATTTT.

V and J are TRBV19 and TRBJ1-4; no definite D call. The germline V and J ends were trimmed by 1 base and 0 bases, with 6 bases remaining between them. CDR3 length: 15 amino acids. From germline, CDR1 is LNHDA and CDR2 SQIVND (reference sequence). Here the CDR3 reads CASSIGGTTNEKLFF. As DNA, the CDR3 is TGTGCCAGTAGTATAGGAGGGACAACTAATGAAAAACTGTTTTTT.

The V call is TRBV10-2, the J call TRBJ1-6; 7 bases line up with TRBD1. The CDR3 is 15 residues long. Germline CDR1 and CDR2: WSHSY and SAAADI. With V trimmed by 5 bases and J by 4 bases, 5 bases remained unmatched. CDR3 sequence reads: CASSPGTAYNSPLHF. CDR3 coding DNA: TGCGCCAGCAGTCCCGGGACAGCTTATAATTCACCCCTCCACTTT.

The chain carries TRBV9 and TRBJ1-1, with D unclear. Trimming removed 0 bases at V and 0 bases at J, with 12 bases between. The CDR3 consists of 16 residues. Germline-derived CDR1 and CDR2 are SGDLS and YYNGEE. The CDR3: CASSVVGGRVNTEAFF. CDR3 nucleotide sequence: TGTGCCAGCAGCGTAGTAGGAGGGCGGGTGAACACTGAAGCTTTCTTT.

The chain is built from TRBV9 and TRBJ1-1; the D gene is possibly TRBD1 (6 bases). Trimming took off 0 bases at V and 0 bases at J, with 15 bases between the two ends. From germline, CDR1 is SGDLS and CDR2 YYNGEE. The CDR3 contains 17 residues. This chain's CDR3 is CASSVAQGSFMNTEAFF. The CDR3 bases are TGTGCCAGCAGCGTAGCACAGGGAAGTTTTATGAACACTGAAGCTTTCTTT.

The rearrangement joins TRBV4-2 to TRBJ1-6, with 9 bases matching TRBD1. Germline CDR1 reads LGHNA; CDR2 reads YNFKEQ. The CDR3 loop spans 18 amino acids. J was trimmed by 9 bases and V by 1 base; bases with no gene match: 13. The CDR3 DNA follows: TGTGCCAGCAGCCAAGCGACTATACAGGGGGCATTCGGTTCACCCCTCCACTTT. Its protein is CASSQATIQGAFGSPLHF.

The rearrangement uses TRBV9 and TRBJ1-4; the match to TRBD1 covers 8 bases. This CDR3 has 17 amino acids. After removal of 0 bases from V and 5 bases from J, the junction contained 9 bases not matched to a gene. CDR1 and CDR2 (germline): SGDLS, YYNGEE. The CDR3 DNA follows: TGTGCCAGCAGCGTAGAGGACGGCTGGACAGGGAATGAAAAACTGTTTTTT. It codes for CASSVEDGWTGNEKLFF.

This rearrangement joins TRBV7-9 to TRBJ2-2, with TRBD1 as a possible D gene (6 bases). Trimming stripped 5 bases from V and 1 base from J, with 8 bases between. CDR3 length: 14 residues. The germline gives CDR1 SEHNR, CDR2 FQNEAQ (reference sequence). This CDR3 is CASSRTENTGELFF. The CDR3 DNA reads as TGTGCCAGCAGCCGGACAGAGAACACCGGGGAGCTGTTTTTT.

The J gene is TRBJ1-6, the V gene TRBV4-2; D ambiguous. V lost 0 bases to trimming and J lost 4 bases, with 10 bases between them. The germline gives CDR1 LGHNA, CDR2 YNFKEQ. The CDR3 consists of 16 residues. This chain's CDR3 is CASSQDPAGYNSPLHF. The CDR3 DNA is TGTGCCAGCAGCCAAGATCCTGCAGGATATAATTCACCCCTCCACTTT.

This chain links TRBV11-2 with TRBJ2-3, with D unresolved. This CDR3 comprises 13 residues. Germline CDR1 and CDR2: SGHAT and FQNNGV. The V end was cut by 7 bases, the J end by 8 bases, with 16 bases between. The CDR3 bases are TGTGCCAGCACCTTTGAGGTTAGAGGTACGCAGTATTTT. Amino acids: CASTFEVRGTQYF.

J is TRBJ1-6 and V is TRBV4-1; 7 bases match TRBD1. The CDR3 extends over 16 amino acids. CDR1 MGHRA and CDR2 YSYEKL come from the germline V gene. The V and J ends lost 5 bases and 4 bases, in that order; junction bases with no gene match: 8. The chain's CDR3 is CASSKTGPGYNSPLHF. CDR3 nucleotide sequence: TGCGCCAGCAGCAAGACAGGGCCTGGGTATAATTCACCCCTCCACTTT.

The V call is TRBV19, the J call TRBJ2-2; D ambiguous. The CDR3 totals 13 residues. V was clipped by 2 bases and J by 8 bases, with 9 bases between them. The V gene's germline CDR1 is LNHDA and CDR2 SQIVND (reference sequence). The CDR3 DNA reads TGTGCCAGTAGTATATTGGAGCTAGGGGAGCTGTTTTTT. Protein: CASSILELGELFF. The full variable domain, with the rest looked up from reference TRBV19 and TRBJ2-2, is DGGITQSPKYLFRKEGQNVTLSCEQNLNHDAMYWYRQDPGQGLRLIYYSQIVNDFQKGDIAEGYSVSREKKESFPLTVTSAQKNPTAFYLCASSILELGELFFGEGSRLTVL.

This clone is termed medium-sized (0.01 to 0.1%). This sequence joins TRBV9 and TRBJ1-2; D is uncertain. The V gene's germline CDR1 is SGDLS and CDR2 YYNGEE. The CDR3 has 13 residues. V was cut by 6 bases and J by 1 base, with 10 bases left in between. Here the CDR3 reads CASTPAVNYGYTF. As DNA, the CDR3 is TGTGCCAGCACCCCCGCGGTTAACTATGGCTACACCTTC.

The rearrangement links TRBV6-5 to TRBJ1-1; 8 bases fit TRBD1. The CDR3 covers 13 residues. The junction had 7 bases not matched to a gene; V was cut back by 8 bases and J by 5 bases. Germline V gives CDR1 MNHEY, CDR2 SVGAGI. The DNA of the CDR3 is TGTGCCAGCCCCAGGGGGCGCGGGACTGAAGCTTTCTTT. Protein sequence: CASPRGRGTEAFF.

This rearrangement joins TRBV18 to TRBJ1-6; D may be TRBD1 (5 bases). Germline CDR1 is KGHSH and CDR2 is LQKENI. The CDR3 consists of 14 residues. V lost 2 bases to trimming and J lost 6 bases, with 8 bases between them. Here the CDR3 reads CASSPSTANSPLHF. The CDR3 DNA sequence: TGTGCCAGCTCACCATCGACAGCTAATTCACCCCTCCACTTT. The whole variable domain, filled in from reference TRBV18 and TRBJ1-6, reads NAGVMQNPRHLVRRRGQEARLRCSPMKGHSHVYWYRQLPEEGLKFMVYLQKENIIDESGMPKERFSAEFPKEGPSILRIQQVVRGDSAAYFCASSPSTANSPLHFGNGTRLTVT.

The chain joins TRBV7-9 to TRBJ2-3; TRBD1 might be the D (5 bases). V lost 5 bases to trimming and J lost 3 bases, with 9 bases between them. The CDR3 has 13 residues. CDR1 is SEHNR and CDR2 is FQNEAQ in the germline V gene (reference sequence). The CDR3 spells CASSPRVTDTQYF. The CDR3 DNA reads as TGTGCCAGCAGCCCCAGGGTTACAGATACGCAGTATTTT. Based on the CDR3 plus reference TRBV7-9 and TRBJ2-3, the full variable domain is DTGVSQNPRHKITKRGQNVTFRCDPISEHNRLYWYRQTLGQGPEFLTYFQNEAQLEKSRLLSDRFSAERPKGSFSTLEIQRTEQGDSAMYLCASSPRVTDTQYFGPGTRLTVL.

The V gene is TRBV18, the J gene TRBJ1-5; 8 nucleotides line up with TRBD1. V lost 3 bases to trimming and J lost 6 bases; unmatched junction nucleotides: 7. CDR1 and CDR2 from the germline V gene are KGHSH and LQKENI. The CDR3 extends over 15 amino acids. The CDR3 DNA reads as TGTGCCAGCTCACCGAGTGACAGGGGAAGTCAGCCCCAGCATTTT. The encoded protein is CASSPSDRGSQPQHF.

V is TRBV7-8 and J is TRBJ1-3; D might be TRBD1 (6 bases). Germline CDR1 reads SGHVS; CDR2 reads FQNEAQ. The V gene lost 1 base and the J gene lost 2 bases, with 9 bases spanning the gap. The CDR3 is made up of 15 amino acids. The CDR3 region is CASSLEGHTGNTIYF. The DNA of the CDR3 is TGTGCCAGCAGCTTAGAGGGACACACTGGAAACACCATATATTTT.

The chain employs TRBV5-1 and TRBJ1-2, with D possibly matching TRBD1 (5 bases). Per the germline V gene, CDR1 is SGHRS and CDR2 is YFSETQ. V gave up 2 bases and J gave up 8 bases, with 13 bases separating them. The CDR3 is 13 residues long. The CDR3 DNA is TGCGCCAGCAGCTTAACCGGGACTGAGGGCTACACCTTC. It specifies CASSLTGTEGYTF.